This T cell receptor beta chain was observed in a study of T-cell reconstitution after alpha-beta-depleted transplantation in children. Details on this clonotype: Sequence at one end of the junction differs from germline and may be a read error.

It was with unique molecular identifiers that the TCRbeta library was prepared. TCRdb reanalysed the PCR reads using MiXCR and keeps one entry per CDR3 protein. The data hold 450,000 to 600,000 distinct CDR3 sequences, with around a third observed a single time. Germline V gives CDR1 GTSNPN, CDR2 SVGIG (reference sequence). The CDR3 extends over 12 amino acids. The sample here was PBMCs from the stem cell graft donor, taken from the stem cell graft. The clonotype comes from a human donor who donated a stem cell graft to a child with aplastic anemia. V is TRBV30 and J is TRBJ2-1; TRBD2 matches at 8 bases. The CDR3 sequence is CAWSRVGLVGIF. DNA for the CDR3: TGTGCCTGGAGTCGGGTGGGACTAGTCGGAATCTTC.